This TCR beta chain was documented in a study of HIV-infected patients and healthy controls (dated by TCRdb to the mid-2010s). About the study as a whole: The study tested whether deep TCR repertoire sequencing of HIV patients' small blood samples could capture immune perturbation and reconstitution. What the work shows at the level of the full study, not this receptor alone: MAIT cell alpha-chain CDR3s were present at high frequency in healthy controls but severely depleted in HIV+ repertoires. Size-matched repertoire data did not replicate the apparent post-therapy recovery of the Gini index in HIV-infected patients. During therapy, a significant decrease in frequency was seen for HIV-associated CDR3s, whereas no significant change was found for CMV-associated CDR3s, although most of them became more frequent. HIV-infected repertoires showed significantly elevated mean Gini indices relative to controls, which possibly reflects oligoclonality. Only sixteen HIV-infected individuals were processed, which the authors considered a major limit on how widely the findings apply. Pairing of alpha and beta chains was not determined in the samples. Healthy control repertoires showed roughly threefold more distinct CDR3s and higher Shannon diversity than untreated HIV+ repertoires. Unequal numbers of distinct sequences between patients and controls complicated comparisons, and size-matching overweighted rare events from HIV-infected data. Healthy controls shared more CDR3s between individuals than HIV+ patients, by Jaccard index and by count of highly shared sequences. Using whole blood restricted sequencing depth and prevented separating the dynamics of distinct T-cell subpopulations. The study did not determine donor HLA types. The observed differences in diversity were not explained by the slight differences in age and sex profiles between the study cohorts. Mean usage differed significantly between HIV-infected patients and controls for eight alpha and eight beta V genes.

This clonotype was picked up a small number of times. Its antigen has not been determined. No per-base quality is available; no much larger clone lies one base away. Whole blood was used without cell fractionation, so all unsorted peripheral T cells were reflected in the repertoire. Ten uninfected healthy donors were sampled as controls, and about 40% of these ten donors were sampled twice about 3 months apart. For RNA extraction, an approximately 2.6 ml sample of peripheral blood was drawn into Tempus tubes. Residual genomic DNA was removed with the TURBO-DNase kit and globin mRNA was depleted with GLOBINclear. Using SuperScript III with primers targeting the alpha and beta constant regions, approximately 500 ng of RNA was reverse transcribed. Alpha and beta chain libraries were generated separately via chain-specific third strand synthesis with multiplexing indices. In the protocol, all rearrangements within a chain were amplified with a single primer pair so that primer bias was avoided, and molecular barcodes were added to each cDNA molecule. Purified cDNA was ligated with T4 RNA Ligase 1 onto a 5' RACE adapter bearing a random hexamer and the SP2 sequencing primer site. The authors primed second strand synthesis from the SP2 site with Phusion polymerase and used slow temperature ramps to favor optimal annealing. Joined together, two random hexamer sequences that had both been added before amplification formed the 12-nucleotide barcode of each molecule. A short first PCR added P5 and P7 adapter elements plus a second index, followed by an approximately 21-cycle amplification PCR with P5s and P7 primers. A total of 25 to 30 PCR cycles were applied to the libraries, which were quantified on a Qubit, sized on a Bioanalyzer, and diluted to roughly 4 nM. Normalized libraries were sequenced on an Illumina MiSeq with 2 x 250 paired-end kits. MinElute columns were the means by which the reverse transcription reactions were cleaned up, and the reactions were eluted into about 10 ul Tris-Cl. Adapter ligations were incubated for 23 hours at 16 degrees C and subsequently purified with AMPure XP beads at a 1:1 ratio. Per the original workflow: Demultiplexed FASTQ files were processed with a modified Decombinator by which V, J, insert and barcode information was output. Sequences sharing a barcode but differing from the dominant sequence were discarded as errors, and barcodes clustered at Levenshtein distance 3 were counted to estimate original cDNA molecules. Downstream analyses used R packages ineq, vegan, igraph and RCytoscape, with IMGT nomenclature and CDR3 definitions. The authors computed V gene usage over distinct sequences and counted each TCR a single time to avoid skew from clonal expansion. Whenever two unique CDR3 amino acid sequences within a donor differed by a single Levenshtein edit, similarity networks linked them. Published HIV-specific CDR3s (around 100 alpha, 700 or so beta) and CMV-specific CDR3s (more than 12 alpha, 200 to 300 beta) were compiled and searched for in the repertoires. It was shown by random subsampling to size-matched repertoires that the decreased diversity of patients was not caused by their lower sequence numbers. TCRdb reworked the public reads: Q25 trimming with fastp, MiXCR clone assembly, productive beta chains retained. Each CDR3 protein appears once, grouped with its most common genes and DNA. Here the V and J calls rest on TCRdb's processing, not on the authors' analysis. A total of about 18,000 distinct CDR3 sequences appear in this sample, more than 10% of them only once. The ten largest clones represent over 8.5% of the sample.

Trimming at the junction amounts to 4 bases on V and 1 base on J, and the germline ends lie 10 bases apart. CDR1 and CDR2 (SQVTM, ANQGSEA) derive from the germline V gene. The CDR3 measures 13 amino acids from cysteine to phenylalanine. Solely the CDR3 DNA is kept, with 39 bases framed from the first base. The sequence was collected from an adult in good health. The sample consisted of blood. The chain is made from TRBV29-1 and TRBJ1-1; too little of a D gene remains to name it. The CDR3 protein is CSVGKGKNTEAFF. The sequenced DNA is TGCAGCGTTGGAAAAGGGAAGAACACTGAAGCTTTCTTT.